What follows describes a single T cell receptor (beta chain). Its antigen is undetermined. Researchers ran the PCR with 60 Vbeta and 13 Jbeta primers. Clones were read by immunoSEQ multiplex PCR, and TCRdb kept only the in-frame ones, dropping some. The sample consists of more than 120,000 clones, roughly 74% of them appearing once. This sample was included in a study of cytomegalovirus exposure and HLA in healthy donors. Looking at the study overall: Within the Caucasian-associated ancestry cluster were roughly 81% of the roughly 400 genotyped donors. Study conclusions and caveats: From TCR beta sequences, most subjects' HLA-A and HLA-B alleles were reportedly predicted accurately. It was reportedly the case that the classifier diagnosed cytomegalovirus status with high specificity and sensitivity. In a later analysis, V- and J-gene trimming of beta chains associated with a DCLRE1C missense variant, replicated independently.

The sequence was collected from a woman in her 40s in good health and CMV-seropositive. The sequenced sample consisted of PBMCs.

As DNA, the CDR3 is TGTGCCAGCAGTCTAAGCGGGAGTTCTTACAATGAGCAGTTCTTC. Translating gives CASSLSGSSYNEQFF. V usage is TRBV27 and J usage is TRBJ2-1; 8 bases agree with TRBD2. There are 15 residues in the CDR3. V lost 5 bases and J lost 4; bases outside the gene matches: 7. Per germline, CDR1 MNHEY and CDR2 SMNVEV (reference sequence).